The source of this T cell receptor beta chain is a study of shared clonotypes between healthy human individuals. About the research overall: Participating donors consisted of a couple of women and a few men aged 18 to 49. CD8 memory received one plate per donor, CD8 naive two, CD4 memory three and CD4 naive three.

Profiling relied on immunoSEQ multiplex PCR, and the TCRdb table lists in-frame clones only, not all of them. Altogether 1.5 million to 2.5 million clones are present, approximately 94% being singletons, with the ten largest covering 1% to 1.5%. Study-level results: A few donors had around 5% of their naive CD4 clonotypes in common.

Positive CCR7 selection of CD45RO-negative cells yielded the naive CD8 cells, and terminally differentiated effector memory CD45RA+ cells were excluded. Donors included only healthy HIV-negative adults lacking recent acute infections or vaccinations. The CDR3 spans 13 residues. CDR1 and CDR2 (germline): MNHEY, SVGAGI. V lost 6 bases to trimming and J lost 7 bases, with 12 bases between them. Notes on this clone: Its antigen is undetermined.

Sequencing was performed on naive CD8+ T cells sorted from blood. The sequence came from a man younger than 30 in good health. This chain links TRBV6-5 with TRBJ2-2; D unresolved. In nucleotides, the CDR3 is TGTGCCAGCAGCGAGAAAGTTAGCGGGGAGCTGTTTTTT. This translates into CASSEKVSGELFF.